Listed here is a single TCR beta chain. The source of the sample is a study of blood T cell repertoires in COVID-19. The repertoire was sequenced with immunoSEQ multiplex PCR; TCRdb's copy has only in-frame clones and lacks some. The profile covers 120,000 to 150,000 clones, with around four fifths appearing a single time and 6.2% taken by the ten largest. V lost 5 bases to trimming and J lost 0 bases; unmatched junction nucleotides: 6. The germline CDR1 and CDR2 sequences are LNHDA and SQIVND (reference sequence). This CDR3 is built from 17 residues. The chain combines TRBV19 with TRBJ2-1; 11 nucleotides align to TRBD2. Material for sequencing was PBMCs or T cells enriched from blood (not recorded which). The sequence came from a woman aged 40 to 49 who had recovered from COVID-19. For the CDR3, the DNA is TGTGCCAGTAGTCGACCGACTAGCGGGGACTCCTACAATGAGCAGTTCTTC. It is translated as CASSRPTSGDSYNEQFF.